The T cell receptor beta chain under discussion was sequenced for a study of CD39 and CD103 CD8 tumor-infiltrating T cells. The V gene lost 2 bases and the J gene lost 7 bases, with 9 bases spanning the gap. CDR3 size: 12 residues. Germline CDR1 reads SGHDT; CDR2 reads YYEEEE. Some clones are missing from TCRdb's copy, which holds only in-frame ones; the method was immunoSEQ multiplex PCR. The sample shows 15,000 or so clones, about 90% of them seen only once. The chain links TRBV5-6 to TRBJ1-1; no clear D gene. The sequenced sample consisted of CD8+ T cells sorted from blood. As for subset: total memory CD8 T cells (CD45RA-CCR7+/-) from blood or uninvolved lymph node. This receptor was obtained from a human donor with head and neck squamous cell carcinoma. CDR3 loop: CASSFGSHEAFF. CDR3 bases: TGTGCCAGCAGCTTTGGTAGTCATGAAGCTTTCTTT.